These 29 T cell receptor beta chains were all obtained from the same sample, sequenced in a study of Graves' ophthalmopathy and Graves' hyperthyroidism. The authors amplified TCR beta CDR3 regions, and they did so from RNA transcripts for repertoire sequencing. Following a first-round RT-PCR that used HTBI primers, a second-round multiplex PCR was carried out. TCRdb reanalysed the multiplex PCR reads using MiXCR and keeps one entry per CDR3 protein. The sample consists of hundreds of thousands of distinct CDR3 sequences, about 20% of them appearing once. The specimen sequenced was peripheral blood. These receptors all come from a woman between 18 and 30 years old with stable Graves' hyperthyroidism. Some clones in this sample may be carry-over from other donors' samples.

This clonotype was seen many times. CDR3 coding DNA: TGTGCCATCAGTGAATTGGGACGCGGGTATGGCTACACCTTC. It yields the protein CAISELGRGYGYTF. This chain joins TRBV10-3 and TRBJ1-2; tentative D call: TRBD1 (5 bases). CDR3 length equals 14 residues. Germline CDR1 and CDR2: ENHRY and SYGVKD. V was shortened by 3 bases and J by 5 bases, with 13 bases between the two germline ends.

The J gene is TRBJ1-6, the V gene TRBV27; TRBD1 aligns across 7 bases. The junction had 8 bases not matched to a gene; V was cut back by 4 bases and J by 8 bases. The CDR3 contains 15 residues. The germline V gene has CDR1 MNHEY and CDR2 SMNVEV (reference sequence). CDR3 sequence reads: CASSWVRQGYSPLHF. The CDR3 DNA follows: TGTGCCAGCAGTTGGGTGAGACAGGGATATTCACCCCTCCACTTT.

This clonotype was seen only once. The CDR3 DNA follows: TGTGCCAGCAGTGGGGCAGGATTCTACGAGCAGTACTTC. It encodes CASSGAGFYEQYF. This chain links TRBV2 with TRBJ2-7; no clear D gene. This CDR3 has 13 residues. V was cut by 4 bases and J by 3 bases, with 10 bases left in between. The germline CDR1 and CDR2 sequences are SNHLY and FYNNEI.

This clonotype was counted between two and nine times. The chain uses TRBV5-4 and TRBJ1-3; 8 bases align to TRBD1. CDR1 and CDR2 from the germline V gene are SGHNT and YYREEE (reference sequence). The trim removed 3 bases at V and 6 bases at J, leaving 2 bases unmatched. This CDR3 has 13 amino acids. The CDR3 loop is CASSSDRANTIYF. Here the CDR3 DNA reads TGTGCCAGCAGCTCGGACAGGGCAAACACCATATATTTT.

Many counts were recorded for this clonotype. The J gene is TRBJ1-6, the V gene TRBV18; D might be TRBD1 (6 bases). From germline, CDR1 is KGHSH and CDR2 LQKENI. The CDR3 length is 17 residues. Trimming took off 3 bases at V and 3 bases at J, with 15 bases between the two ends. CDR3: CASSPMGGGNYNSPLHF. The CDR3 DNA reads TGTGCCAGCTCACCCATGGGAGGGGGTAACTATAATTCACCCCTCCACTTT.

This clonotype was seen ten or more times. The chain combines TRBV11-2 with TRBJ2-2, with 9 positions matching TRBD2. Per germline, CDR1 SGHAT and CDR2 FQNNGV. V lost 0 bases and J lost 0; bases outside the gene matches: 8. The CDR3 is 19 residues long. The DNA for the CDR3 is TGTGCCAGCAGCTTAGAATGGCTAGCGGGGATAGCGAACACCGGGGAGCTGTTTTTT. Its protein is CASSLEWLAGIANTGELFF.

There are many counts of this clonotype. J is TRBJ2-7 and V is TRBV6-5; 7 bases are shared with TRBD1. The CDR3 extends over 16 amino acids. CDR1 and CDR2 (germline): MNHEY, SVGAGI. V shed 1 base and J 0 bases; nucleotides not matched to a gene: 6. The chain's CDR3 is CASSYLGQPSSYEQYF. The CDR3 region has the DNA TGTGCCAGCAGTTACTTGGGACAGCCTAGCTCCTACGAGCAGTACTTC.

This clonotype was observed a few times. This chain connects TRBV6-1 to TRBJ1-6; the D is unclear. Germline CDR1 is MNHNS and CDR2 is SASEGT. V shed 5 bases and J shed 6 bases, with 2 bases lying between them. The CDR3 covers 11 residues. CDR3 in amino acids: CASSFNSPLHF. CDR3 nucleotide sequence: TGTGCCAGCAGTTTTAATTCACCCCTCCACTTT.

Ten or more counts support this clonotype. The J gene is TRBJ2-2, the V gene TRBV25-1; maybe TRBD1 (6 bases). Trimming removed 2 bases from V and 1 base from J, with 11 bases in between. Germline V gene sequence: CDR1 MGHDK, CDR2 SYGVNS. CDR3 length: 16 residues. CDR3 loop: CASSEPGQLNTGELFF. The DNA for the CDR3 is TGTGCCAGCAGTGAACCCGGACAGCTGAACACCGGGGAGCTGTTTTTT.

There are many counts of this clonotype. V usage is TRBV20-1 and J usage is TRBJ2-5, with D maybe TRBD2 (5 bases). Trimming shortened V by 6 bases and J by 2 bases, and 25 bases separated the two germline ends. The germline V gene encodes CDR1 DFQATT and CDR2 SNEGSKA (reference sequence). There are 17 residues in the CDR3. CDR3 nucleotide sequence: TGCAGTGCCCTCCTCTCCGGGATTTTTTTAGTACAAGAGACCCAGTACTTC. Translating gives CSALLSGIFLVQETQYF.

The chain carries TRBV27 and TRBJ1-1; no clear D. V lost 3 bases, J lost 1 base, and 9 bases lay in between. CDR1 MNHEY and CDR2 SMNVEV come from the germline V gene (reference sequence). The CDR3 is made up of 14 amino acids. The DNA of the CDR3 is TGTGCCAGCAGTTTCCCTGTTTCGAACACTGAAGCTTTCTTT. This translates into CASSFPVSNTEAFF.

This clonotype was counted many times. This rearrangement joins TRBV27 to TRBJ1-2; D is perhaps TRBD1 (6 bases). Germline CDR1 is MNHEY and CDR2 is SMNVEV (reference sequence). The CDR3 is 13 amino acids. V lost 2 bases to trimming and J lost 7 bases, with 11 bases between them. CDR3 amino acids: CASSLTGRGGYTF. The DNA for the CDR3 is TGTGCCAGCAGTTTAACAGGGAGGGGTGGCTACACCTTC.

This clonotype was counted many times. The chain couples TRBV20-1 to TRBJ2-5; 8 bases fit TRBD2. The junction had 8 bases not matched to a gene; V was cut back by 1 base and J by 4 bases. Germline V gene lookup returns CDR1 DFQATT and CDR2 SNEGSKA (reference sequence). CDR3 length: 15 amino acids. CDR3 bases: TGCAGTGCTAGAGCTGCAGCGGGAGAGAGAGAGACCCAGTACTTC. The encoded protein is CSARAAAGERETQYF.

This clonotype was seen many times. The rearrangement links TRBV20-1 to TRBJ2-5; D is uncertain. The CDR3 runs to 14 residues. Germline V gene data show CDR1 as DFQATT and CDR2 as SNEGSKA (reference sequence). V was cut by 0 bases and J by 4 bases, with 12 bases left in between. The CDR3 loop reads CSARDVSSGETQYF. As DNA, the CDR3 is TGCAGTGCTAGAGATGTGTCGTCCGGAGAGACCCAGTACTTC.

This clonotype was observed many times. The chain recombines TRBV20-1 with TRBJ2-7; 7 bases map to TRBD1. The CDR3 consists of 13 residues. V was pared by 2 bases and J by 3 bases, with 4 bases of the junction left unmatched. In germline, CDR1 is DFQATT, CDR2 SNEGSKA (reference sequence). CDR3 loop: CSARRGQYYEQYF. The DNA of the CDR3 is TGCAGTGCTAGACGGGGACAGTACTACGAGCAGTACTTC.

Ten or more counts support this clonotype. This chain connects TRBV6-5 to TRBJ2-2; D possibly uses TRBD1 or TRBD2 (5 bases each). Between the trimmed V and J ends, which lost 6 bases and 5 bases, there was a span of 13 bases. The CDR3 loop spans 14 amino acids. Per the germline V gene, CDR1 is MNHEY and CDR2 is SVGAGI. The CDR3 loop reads CASRLLGETGELFF. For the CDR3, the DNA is TGTGCCAGCAGACTCCTGGGGGAGACCGGGGAGCTGTTTTTT.

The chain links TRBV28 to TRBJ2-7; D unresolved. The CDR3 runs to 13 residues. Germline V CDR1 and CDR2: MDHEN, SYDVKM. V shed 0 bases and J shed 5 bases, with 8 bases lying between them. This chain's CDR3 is CASSLWQTNEQYF. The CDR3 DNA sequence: TGTGCCAGCAGTTTATGGCAGACCAACGAGCAGTACTTC.

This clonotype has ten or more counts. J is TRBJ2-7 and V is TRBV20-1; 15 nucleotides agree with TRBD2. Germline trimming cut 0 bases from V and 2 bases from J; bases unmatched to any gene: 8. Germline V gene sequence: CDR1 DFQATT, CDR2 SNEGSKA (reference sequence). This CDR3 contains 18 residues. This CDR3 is CSARDSSGLAGGTYEQYF. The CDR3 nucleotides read TGCAGTGCTAGAGACAGCTCGGGACTAGCGGGAGGAACCTACGAGCAGTACTTC.

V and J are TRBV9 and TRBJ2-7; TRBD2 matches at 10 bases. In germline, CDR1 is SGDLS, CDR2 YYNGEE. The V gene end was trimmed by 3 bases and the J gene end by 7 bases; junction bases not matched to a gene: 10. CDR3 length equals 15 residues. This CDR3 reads CASSAAGTSDYEQYF. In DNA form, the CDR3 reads TGTGCCAGCAGCGCCGCCGGGACTAGCGATTATGAGCAGTACTTC.

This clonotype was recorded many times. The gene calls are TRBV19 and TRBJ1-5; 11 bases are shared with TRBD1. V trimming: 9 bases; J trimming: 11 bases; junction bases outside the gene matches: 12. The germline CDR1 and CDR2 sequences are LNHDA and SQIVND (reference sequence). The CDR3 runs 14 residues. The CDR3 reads CASTSGQGVSAQHF. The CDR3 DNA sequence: TGTGCCAGCACATCGGGACAGGGGGTTTCAGCCCAGCATTTT.

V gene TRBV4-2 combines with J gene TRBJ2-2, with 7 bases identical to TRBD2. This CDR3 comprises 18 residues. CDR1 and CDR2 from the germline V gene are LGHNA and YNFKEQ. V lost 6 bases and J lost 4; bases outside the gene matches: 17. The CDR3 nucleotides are TGTGCCAGCAGGCTGCGATATAAAGCGGGGCTTCCCACCGGGGAGCTGTTTTTT. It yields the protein CASRLRYKAGLPTGELFF.

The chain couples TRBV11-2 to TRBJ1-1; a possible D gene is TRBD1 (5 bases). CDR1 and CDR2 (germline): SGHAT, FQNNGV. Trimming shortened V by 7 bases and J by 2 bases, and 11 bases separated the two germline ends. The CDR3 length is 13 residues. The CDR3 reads CASTQGLNTEAFF. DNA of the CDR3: TGTGCCAGCACCCAGGGTCTTAACACTGAAGCTTTCTTT.

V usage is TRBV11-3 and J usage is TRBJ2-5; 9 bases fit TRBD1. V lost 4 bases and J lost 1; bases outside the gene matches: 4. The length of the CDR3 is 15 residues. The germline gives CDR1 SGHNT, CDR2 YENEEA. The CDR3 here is CASSSYRGRQETQYF. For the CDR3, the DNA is TGTGCCAGCAGCTCATACAGGGGGCGCCAAGAGACCCAGTACTTC.

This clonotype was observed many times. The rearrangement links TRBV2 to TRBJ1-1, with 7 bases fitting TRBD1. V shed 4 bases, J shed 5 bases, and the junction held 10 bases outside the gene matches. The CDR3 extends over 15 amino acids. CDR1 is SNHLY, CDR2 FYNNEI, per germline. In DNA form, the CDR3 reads TGTGCCAGCAGTGTGGGACAGACCCCCGGGACTGAAGCTTTCTTT. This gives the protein CASSVGQTPGTEAFF.

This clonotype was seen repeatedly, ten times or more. CDR3 residues: CASSLDRAEEQYF. The CDR3 DNA is TGCGCCAGCAGCTTAGACAGGGCGGAGGAGCAGTACTTC. This chain uses TRBV5-1 with TRBJ2-7; 7 nucleotides align to TRBD1. CDR1 is SGHRS, CDR2 YFSETQ, per germline. The V gene end was trimmed by 2 bases and the J gene end by 7 bases; junction bases not matched to a gene: 6. CDR3 length: 13 residues.

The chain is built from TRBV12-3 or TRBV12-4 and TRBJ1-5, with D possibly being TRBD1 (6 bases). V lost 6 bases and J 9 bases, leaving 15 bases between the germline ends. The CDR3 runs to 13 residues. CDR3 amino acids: CASRTGHGGPQHF. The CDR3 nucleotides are TGTGCCAGCAGGACAGGCCACGGGGGGCCCCAGCATTTT.

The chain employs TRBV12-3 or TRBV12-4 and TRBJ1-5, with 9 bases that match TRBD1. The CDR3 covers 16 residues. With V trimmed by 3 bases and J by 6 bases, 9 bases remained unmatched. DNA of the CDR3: TGTGCCAGCAGTTTCCCAGGCGGGACAGGGACTCAGCCCCAGCATTTT. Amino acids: CASSFPGGTGTQPQHF.

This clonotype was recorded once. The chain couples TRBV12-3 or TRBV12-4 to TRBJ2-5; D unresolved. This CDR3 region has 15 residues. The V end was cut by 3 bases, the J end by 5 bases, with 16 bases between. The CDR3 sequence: CASSFSGPLSETQYF. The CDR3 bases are TGTGCCAGCAGTTTTTCTGGACCCCTTTCTGAGACCCAGTACTTC.

The CDR3 spells CASSFDRGNTGELFF. The CDR3 DNA reads TGTGCCAGCAGTTTCGACAGGGGGAACACCGGGGAGCTGTTTTTT. The genes are TRBV12-3 or TRBV12-4 and TRBJ2-2, with 8 bases matching TRBD1. This CDR3 region has 15 residues. V shed 3 bases and J 1 base; nucleotides not matched to a gene: 1.